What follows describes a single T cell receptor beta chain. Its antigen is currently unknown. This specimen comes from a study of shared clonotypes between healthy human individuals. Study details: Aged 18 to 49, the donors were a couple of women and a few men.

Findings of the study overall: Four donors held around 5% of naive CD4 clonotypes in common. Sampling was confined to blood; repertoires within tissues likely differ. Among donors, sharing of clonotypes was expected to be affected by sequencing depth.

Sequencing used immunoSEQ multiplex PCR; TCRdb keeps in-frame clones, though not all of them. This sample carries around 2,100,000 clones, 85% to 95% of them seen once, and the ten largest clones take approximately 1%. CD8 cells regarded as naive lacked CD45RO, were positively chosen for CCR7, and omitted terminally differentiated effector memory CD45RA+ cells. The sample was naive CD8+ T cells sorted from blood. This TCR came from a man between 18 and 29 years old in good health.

The CDR3 sequence is CASSLRAGMAYEQYF. In nucleotides, the CDR3 is TGTGCCAGCAGCTTGCGAGCGGGAATGGCGTACGAGCAGTACTTC. The V and J genes are TRBV5-6 and TRBJ2-7; the match to TRBD2 covers 7 bases. There are 15 residues in the CDR3. J gave up 4 bases and V 1 base, and 8 bases lay outside the gene matches. The germline CDR1 and CDR2 sequences are SGHDT and YYEEEE.